The 17 T cell receptor beta chains below come from one sample, sequenced in a study of cytotoxic CD8 clonotypes in ibrutinib-treated CLL. Generated by immunoSEQ multiplex PCR, the TCRdb table keeps only in-frame clones and is missing some. Seen here are some 140,000 clones, roughly 84% observed once, and the top ten hold roughly 3.5%. The sample consisted of PBMCs, taken after 24 months of ibrutinib treatment. These receptors originate from a human donor with chronic lymphocytic leukemia.

This clone was seen a handful of times. The chain joins TRBV28 to TRBJ2-7, with TRBD1 identical over 9 bases. The germline gives CDR1 MDHEN, CDR2 SYDVKM. The junction had 10 bases not matched to a gene; V was cut back by 4 bases and J by 9 bases. The CDR3 loop spans 14 amino acids. DNA of the CDR3: TGTGCCAGCAGTTCACCACAGGGGGCGTTCGGGCAGTACTTC. This encodes CASSSPQGAFGQYF.

This chain uses TRBV10-1 with TRBJ2-7; 12 bases are a match to TRBD2. J gave up 6 bases and V 4 bases, and 4 bases lay outside the gene matches. Germline CDR1 is WNHNN and CDR2 is SYGVQD (reference sequence). This CDR3 region has 14 residues. The CDR3 loop is CASSAPGLAGEQYF. Here the CDR3 DNA reads TGCGCCAGCAGTGCACCGGGACTAGCGGGCGAGCAGTACTTC.

J is TRBJ1-1 and V is TRBV4-3; no firm D call. Trimming left V 4 bases short and J 3 bases short, with 15 bases between. This CDR3 has 15 residues. Germline assignment: CDR1 LGHNA and CDR2 YSLEER. CDR3 protein: CASSPHMSMDTEAFF. The CDR3 DNA sequence: TGCGCCAGCAGCCCCCATATGTCGATGGACACTGAAGCTTTCTTT.

The rearrangement links TRBV7-2 to TRBJ2-3; TRBD2 aligns across 7 bases. J gave up 2 bases and V 4 bases, and 3 bases lay outside the gene matches. Germline CDR1 SGHTA, CDR2 FQGNSA. The CDR3 totals 14 residues. The CDR3 sequence is CASSYRLATDTQYF. The CDR3, as DNA: TGTGCCAGCAGCTACCGACTAGCCACAGATACGCAGTATTTT.

The chain uses TRBV6-5 and TRBJ1-5, with a possible D match to TRBD1 (6 bases). In germline, CDR1 is MNHEY, CDR2 SVGAGI. The CDR3 loop spans 14 amino acids. V was cut by 4 bases and J by 3 bases, with 10 bases left in between. CDR3: CASSFSGVNQPQHF. The CDR3 DNA follows: TGTGCCAGCAGTTTCTCAGGGGTCAATCAGCCCCAGCATTTT.

The chain links TRBV7-2 to TRBJ1-1, with D hard to call. Trimming stripped 1 base from V and 9 bases from J, with 15 bases between. The CDR3 covers 14 residues. CDR1 and CDR2 from the germline V gene are SGHTA and FQGNSA. The CDR3 reads CASSLDSSGTKAFF. CDR3 coding DNA: TGTGCCAGCAGCTTAGATTCGTCAGGTACTAAAGCTTTCTTT.

The V and J genes are TRBV2 and TRBJ1-5; possibly TRBD1 for D (6 bases). Looked up from germline, CDR1 is SNHLY and CDR2 is FYNNEI. With 6 bases removed from V and 3 bases from J, the gap between germline ends came to 9 bases. The length of the CDR3 is 13 residues. The CDR3 DNA is TGTGCCAGCAGCGGACAGAACAATCAGCCCCAGCATTTT. Its translation is CASSGQNNQPQHF.

The V and J genes are TRBV6-5 and TRBJ2-1, with TRBD2 matching over 12 bases. Trimming took 4 bases from V and 8 from J; bases not matched to a gene: 6. The CDR3 totals 15 residues. Germline loops: CDR1 MNHEY, CDR2 SVGAGI. DNA of the CDR3: TGTGCCAGCAGTTTTCTAGCGGGGGGGCCCCATGAGCAGTTCTTC. Protein sequence: CASSFLAGGPHEQFF.

The chain couples TRBV7-2 to TRBJ1-1; D is unclear. From germline, CDR1 is SGHTA and CDR2 FQGNSA. The CDR3 totals 13 residues. V shed 1 base and J shed 0 bases, with 3 bases lying between them. CDR3 sequence: CASSLEMNTEAFF. The CDR3 DNA reads TGTGCCAGCAGCTTAGAGATGAACACTGAAGCTTTCTTT.

This chain uses TRBV7-9 with TRBJ2-7; weak D call: TRBD1 (6 bases). The CDR3 loop spans 14 amino acids. The V end was cut by 1 base, the J end by 3 bases, with 10 bases between. CDR1 and CDR2 from the germline V gene are SEHNR and FQNEAQ (reference sequence). CDR3 region: CASSLDWDNYEQYF. The CDR3 DNA sequence: TGTGCCAGCAGCTTAGATTGGGACAACTACGAGCAGTACTTC.

This clone was recorded once. The chain has TRBV4-2 and TRBJ2-7; D remains unclear. The germline V gene has CDR1 LGHNA and CDR2 YNFKEQ. The CDR3 is made up of 12 amino acids. The V and J ends lost 3 bases and 1 base respectively, with 4 bases between them. The chain's CDR3 is CASSQGSYEQYF. CDR3 nucleotide sequence: TGTGCCAGCAGCCAGGGTTCCTACGAGCAGTACTTC.

V and J are TRBV19 and TRBJ2-7, with D tentatively TRBD1 or TRBD2 (5 bases each). This CDR3 comprises 14 residues. V gave up 3 bases and J gave up 3 bases, with 12 bases separating them. Germline CDR1 reads LNHDA; CDR2 reads SQIVND (reference sequence). For the CDR3, the DNA is TGTGCCAGTAGTATGAGGGGTAGGGGCTACGAGCAGTACTTC. It yields the protein CASSMRGRGYEQYF. Full variable domain (rest looked up from reference TRBV19 and TRBJ2-7): DGGITQSPKYLFRKEGQNVTLSCEQNLNHDAMYWYRQDPGQGLRLIYYSQIVNDFQKGDIAEGYSVSREKKESFPLTVTSAQKNPTAFYLCASSMRGRGYEQYFGPGTRLTVT.

CDR3 in DNA: TGTGCCTCCACATACACCGGGGAGCTGTTTTTT. Translating it yields CASTYTGELFF. V usage is TRBV30 and J usage is TRBJ2-2; D unclear. V lost 7 bases and J 3 bases, leaving 6 bases between the germline ends. This CDR3 spans 11 amino acids. CDR1 and CDR2 from the germline V gene are GTSNPN and SVGIG (reference sequence).

The table lists this clone with a few counts. The genes are TRBV2 and TRBJ2-5; perhaps TRBD2 as D (5 bases). Looked up from germline, CDR1 is SNHLY and CDR2 is FYNNEI. CDR3 length: 13 amino acids. V lost 7 bases and J 2 bases, leaving 11 bases between the germline ends. Written as DNA, the CDR3 is TGTGCCAGCAATCGGGGTCTACAAGAGACCCAGTACTTC. Translated, it gives CASNRGLQETQYF.

This clone was picked up one time. V is TRBV5-1 and J is TRBJ1-1; 8 bases agree with TRBD1. Germline trimming cut 4 bases from V and 1 base from J; bases unmatched to any gene: 6. In germline, CDR1 is SGHRS, CDR2 YFSETQ. The CDR3 sequence is 15 residues long. The CDR3, as DNA: TGCGCCAGCAGCGCAACCGACAGGGGGAACACTGAAGCTTTCTTT. This sequence encodes CASSATDRGNTEAFF.

The chain combines TRBV2 with TRBJ1-6; D gene unclear. The CDR3 extends over 15 amino acids. Germline V gene lookup returns CDR1 SNHLY and CDR2 FYNNEI. V gave up 6 bases and J gave up 10 bases, with 19 bases separating them. The DNA for the CDR3 is TGTGCCAGCAGCGGCCCCTCTTTAGGTCGCTCACCCCTCCACTTT. This gives the protein CASSGPSLGRSPLHF.

The chain is built from TRBV7-8 and TRBJ1-3, with a possible D match to TRBD1 (6 bases). Germline loops: CDR1 SGHVS, CDR2 FQNEAQ. Trimming took off 5 bases at V and 4 bases at J, with 9 bases between the two ends. The CDR3 length is 13 residues. This chain's CDR3 is CASSTGTGNTIYF. For the CDR3, the DNA is TGTGCCAGCAGCACAGGGACAGGAAACACCATATATTTT.